The 18 T cell receptor beta chains presented below share a single source sample, sequenced in a study of OX40 agonist ivuxolimab in advanced cancers. Profiling relied on immunoSEQ multiplex PCR, and the TCRdb table lists in-frame clones only, not all of them. Counted here are 65,000 to 75,000 clones, about 89% occurring once; the ten biggest clones make up around 3.6%. The sample was CD4+ or CD8+ T cells sorted from blood, taken in a trial of the OX40 agonist ivuxolimab. All receptors derive from an adult with an advanced solid tumor such as melanoma, head and neck, liver or kidney cancer.

The chain links TRBV28 to TRBJ1-2, with 10 bases fitting TRBD1. V lost 6 bases and J lost 8; bases outside the gene matches: 6. The CDR3 covers 13 residues. Germline lookup yields CDR1 MDHEN and CDR2 SYDVKM. CDR3 residues: CASSRDRGRGYTF. The CDR3 DNA follows: TGTGCCAGCAGCCGGGACAGGGGCCGAGGCTACACCTTC.

The V call is TRBV28, the J call TRBJ1-1; the D is unclear. Germline V gene sequence: CDR1 MDHEN, CDR2 SYDVKM. Trimming took 3 bases from V and 2 from J, leaving 7 bases between them. This CDR3 contains 13 residues. The CDR3 here is CASSLWENTEAFF. The CDR3, as DNA: TGTGCCAGCAGTTTGTGGGAAAACACTGAAGCTTTCTTT.

This chain joins TRBV11-3 and TRBJ2-2, with TRBD1 identical over 7 bases. V trimming: 2 bases; J trimming: 2 bases; junction bases outside the gene matches: 2. The germline V gene encodes CDR1 SGHNT and CDR2 YENEEA. The CDR3 is 15 amino acids. The CDR3 DNA is TGTGCCAGCAGCTTACGGGACAGAAACACCGGGGAGCTGTTTTTT. It is translated as CASSLRDRNTGELFF.

The chain has TRBV15 and TRBJ2-5, with D possibly being TRBD1 or TRBD2 (5 bases each). The CDR3 is made up of 16 amino acids. The V end was cut by 2 bases, the J end by 4 bases, with 17 bases between. The germline V gene encodes CDR1 LNHNV and CDR2 YYDKDF (reference sequence). DNA of the CDR3: TGTGCCACCAGCAGACACCACCCCGGGGCGGTAGAGACCCAGTACTTC. Translation: CATSRHHPGAVETQYF.

This chain joins TRBV7-6 and TRBJ1-3; the D is unclear. The V gene's germline CDR1 is SGHVS and CDR2 FNYEAQ. The CDR3 covers 17 residues. Trimming removed 2 bases at V and 0 bases at J, with 14 bases between. The CDR3, as DNA: TGTGCCAGCAGCTTACCGGCCCTAAATTCCTCTGGAAACACCATATATTTT. It translates to CASSLPALNSSGNTIYF.

This sequence joins TRBV9 and TRBJ2-1; D call uncertain. Germline assignment: CDR1 SGDLS and CDR2 YYNGEE. CDR3 length: 14 residues. The V end was cut by 7 bases, the J end by 0 bases, with 11 bases between. The CDR3 DNA sequence: TGTGCCAGCCGCCCACTTAGCTCCTACAATGAGCAGTTCTTC. Translated: CASRPLSSYNEQFF.

This clone occurred a few times. V and J are TRBV20-1 and TRBJ2-7; D perhaps matches TRBD1 (5 bases). The germline V gene has CDR1 DFQATT and CDR2 SNEGSKA (reference sequence). V was shortened by 3 bases and J by 5 bases, with 5 bases between the two germline ends. This CDR3 spans 10 amino acids. CDR3 sequence reads: CSARTDEQYF. CDR3 in DNA: TGCAGTGCTAGGACAGACGAGCAGTACTTC.

This clone was observed a single time. The gene calls are TRBV6-5 and TRBJ2-1; possible D gene TRBD2, 6 bases. The CDR3 runs to 16 residues. Germline loops: CDR1 MNHEY, CDR2 SVGAGI. V lost 1 base and J lost 3, with 13 bases in between. CDR3 sequence: CASSYLAETSYNEQFF. The CDR3 coding sequence is TGTGCCAGCAGTTACTTAGCGGAGACCAGCTACAATGAGCAGTTCTTC.

The genes are TRBV29-1 and TRBJ2-7; D remains ambiguous. The germline V gene has CDR1 SQVTM and CDR2 ANQGSEA. The CDR3 sequence is 13 residues long. V was pared by 8 bases and J by 4 bases, with 18 bases between. CDR3 amino acids: CSIWDSVKYEQYF. As DNA, the CDR3 is TGCAGCATCTGGGATTCAGTGAAATACGAGCAGTACTTC.

The rearrangement uses TRBV4-3 and TRBJ1-2; TRBD1 matches at 10 bases. Looked up from germline, CDR1 is LGHNA and CDR2 is YSLEER. This CDR3 is built from 15 residues. After removal of 4 bases from V and 3 bases from J, the junction contained 5 bases not matched to a gene. The CDR3 DNA follows: TGCGCCAGCAGCCGTTTGACAGGGGGCGACTATGGCTACACCTTC. Its translation: CASSRLTGGDYGYTF.

This chain links TRBV5-4 with TRBJ2-2; TRBD2 matches 8 bases. This CDR3 contains 15 residues. Trimming at V came to 3 bases and at J to 6 bases, leaving 7 bases not matched to a gene. Looked up from germline, CDR1 is SGHNT and CDR2 is YYREEE (reference sequence). The CDR3: CASSSAGLGAGELFF. As DNA, the CDR3 is TGTGCCAGCAGCTCGGCGGGACTAGGGGCCGGGGAGCTGTTTTTT. Full variable domain (missing parts from reference TRBV5-4 and TRBJ2-2): ETGVTQSPTHLIKTRGQQVTLRCSSQSGHNTVSWYQQALGQGPQFIFQYYREEENGRGNFPPRFSGLQFPNYSSELNVNALELDDSALYLCASSSAGLGAGELFFGEGSRLTVL.

In this sample, this clone turned up a few times. The rearrangement links TRBV9 to TRBJ1-1; D might be TRBD1 (6 bases). Germline loops: CDR1 SGDLS, CDR2 YYNGEE. The CDR3 consists of 12 residues. V was shortened by 3 bases and J by 10 bases, with 13 bases between the two germline ends. The CDR3 DNA follows: TGTGCCAGCAGCGGTGGTCAGGGGAGAGCTTTCTTT. Translated, it gives CASSGGQGRAFF.

The J gene is TRBJ2-3, the V gene TRBV2; weak D call: TRBD1 (5 bases). Trimming removed 8 bases from V and 2 bases from J, with 11 bases in between. The length of the CDR3 is 13 residues. Germline V CDR1 and CDR2: SNHLY, FYNNEI. This CDR3 is CASPKGLTDTQYF. CDR3 coding DNA: TGTGCCAGCCCCAAGGGGCTCACAGATACGCAGTATTTT.

The chain couples TRBV28 to TRBJ1-3; D is perhaps TRBD1 (6 bases). With 10 bases removed from V and 0 bases from J, the gap between germline ends came to 10 bases. The CDR3 spans 13 residues. Germline values: CDR1 MDHEN, CDR2 SYDVKM. CDR3 in DNA: TGTGCCACCTACAGGGTCTCTGGAAACACCATATATTTT. This translates into CATYRVSGNTIYF. Full variable domain (outside the CDR3, taken from reference TRBV28 and TRBJ1-3): DVKVTQSSRYLVKRTGEKVFLECVQDMDHENMFWYRQDPGLGLRLIYFSYDVKMKEKGDIPEGYSVSREKKERFSLILESASTNQTSMYLCATYRVSGNTIYFGEGSWLTVV.

The rearrangement links TRBV28 to TRBJ2-5; TRBD1 agrees at 7 bases. This CDR3 has 14 amino acids. V gave up 5 bases and J gave up 4 bases; unmatched junction bases: 7. Germline-derived CDR1 and CDR2 are MDHEN and SYDVKM. The CDR3 DNA follows: TGTGCCAGCAGTCGACAGGGCGGACGAGAGACCCAGTACTTC. Protein sequence: CASSRQGGRETQYF. Filled out from reference TRBV28 and TRBJ2-5, the complete variable domain reads DVKVTQSSRYLVKRTGEKVFLECVQDMDHENMFWYRQDPGLGLRLIYFSYDVKMKEKGDIPEGYSVSREKKERFSLILESASTNQTSMYLCASSRQGGRETQYFGPGTRLLVL.

The genes are TRBV21-1 and TRBJ1-2. TRBV21-1 is listed as a pseudogene. The CDR3 consists of 16 residues. The CDR3 reads CASSKASMGGHYGYTF. The CDR3 region has the DNA TGTGCCAGCAGCAAAGCGTCGATGGGGGGTCACTATGGCTACACCTTC.

This chain links TRBV11-2 with TRBJ2-7; the match to TRBD2 covers 14 bases. V lost 1 base, J lost 1 base, and 0 bases stayed unmatched. The CDR3 is 16 residues long. The V gene's germline CDR1 is SGHAT and CDR2 FQNNGV. CDR3 loop: CASSLGLAGGSYEQYF. CDR3 DNA sequence: TGTGCCAGCAGCTTAGGACTAGCGGGAGGGTCCTACGAGCAGTACTTC. Combining the CDR3 with reference TRBV11-2 and TRBJ2-7 gives the whole variable domain EAGVAQSPRYKIIEKRQSVAFWCNPISGHATLYWYQQILGQGPKLLIQFQNNGVVDDSQLPKDRFSAERLKGVDSTLKIQPAKLEDSAVYLCASSLGLAGGSYEQYFGPGTRLTVT.

The rearrangement uses TRBV2 and TRBJ2-1; 11 bases match TRBD2. The CDR3 covers 15 residues. With V trimmed by 6 bases and J by 5 bases, 6 bases remained unmatched. In germline, CDR1 is SNHLY, CDR2 FYNNEI. The CDR3 is CASRPALAGDNEQFF. CDR3 nucleotide sequence: TGTGCCAGCAGACCCGCACTAGCGGGAGACAATGAGCAGTTCTTC.